This T cell receptor (beta chain) is from a study of shared clonotypes between healthy human individuals. About the research overall: A donor's plate count was three for CD4 naive and three for CD4 memory; CD8 naive had two and CD8 memory one. Study results and limitations: Blood alone was sampled, and tissue repertoires likely differ. The authors expected sequencing depth to affect clonotype sharing among donors. Memory subsets generally showed smaller estimated richness than naive subsets did.

The data were produced by immunoSEQ multiplex PCR, yet TCRdb's version contains in-frame clones alone and is incomplete. The data show about 2 million clones, with 85% to 95% seen just once and about 0.13% held by the top ten. Points on this clone: Its antigen is not known.

This sequence was found in a man younger than 30 in good health. The specimen sequenced was naive CD4+ T cells sorted from blood. As to subset: CD45RA+ positively selected.

The DNA of the CDR3 is TGTGCCAGCAGCCGCAACTACAATGAGCAGTTCTTC. Translated: CASSRNYNEQFF. The V call is TRBV14, the J call TRBJ2-1, with unresolved D. V lost 4 bases and J lost 3, with 4 bases in between. CDR1 SGHDN and CDR2 FVKESK come from the germline V gene. This CDR3 is built from 12 residues. The full variable domain, rest sourced from reference TRBV14 and TRBJ2-1, is EAGVTQFPSHSVIEKGQTVTLRCDPISGHDNLYWYRRVMGKEIKFLLHFVKESKQDESGMPNNRFLAERTGGTYSTLKVQPAELEDSGVYFCASSRNYNEQFFGPGTRLTVL.